The clone carrying this TCR beta chain was seen more than once but under ten times. Its specificity is not known. The source of the sample is a study of early T cells in non-severe SARS-CoV-2 infection. Turning to the study itself: Investigators sequenced bulk RNA drawn from unsorted whole blood, and chains remained unpaired. Study-wide results and limits: Matching against VDJdb likely underestimated virus-specific expansions, favoring anti-spike CD8.

V was pared by 7 bases and J by 0 bases, with 21 bases between. This CDR3 is 17 amino acids long. Looked up from germline, CDR1 is MNHNY and CDR2 is SVGAGI (reference sequence). Unique molecular identifiers (one per individual cDNA molecule) were attached. Via MiXCR, TCRdb re-called the 5' RACE reads, giving one row per CDR3 protein. The table records more than 95,000 distinct CDR3 sequences, more than 9.5% of them present only once. The TCR was taken from an adult who was a healthcare worker with PCR-confirmed SARS-CoV-2 infection or an uninfected control (not recorded which). The source material was whole blood, sampled at baseline. V is TRBV6-6 and J is TRBJ1-2; TRBD1 might be the D (5 bases). Here the CDR3 reads CASTPGRGNTPNYGYTF. The CDR3, as DNA: TGTGCCAGCACCCCAGGGCGGGGGAACACTCCTAACTATGGCTACACCTTC.